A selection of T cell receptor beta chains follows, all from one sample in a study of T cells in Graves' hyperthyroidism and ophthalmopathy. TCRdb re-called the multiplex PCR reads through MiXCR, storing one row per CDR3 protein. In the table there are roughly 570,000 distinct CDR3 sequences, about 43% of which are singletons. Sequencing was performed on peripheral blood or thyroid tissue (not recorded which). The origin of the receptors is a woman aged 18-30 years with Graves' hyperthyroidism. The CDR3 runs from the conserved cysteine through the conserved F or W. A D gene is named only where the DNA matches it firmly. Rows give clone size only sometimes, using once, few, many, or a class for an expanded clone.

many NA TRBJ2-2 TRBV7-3 TGTGCCAGCAGCTATAGCGGGGAGCTGTTTTTT CASSYSGELFF
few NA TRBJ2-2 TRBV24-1 TGTGCCACCTCGGGACGAAAGCCATCCGGGGAGCTGTTTTTT CATSGRKPSGELFF
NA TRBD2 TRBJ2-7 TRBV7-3 TGCGCCAGCAGCCAAGATCCCCTCAGGACTAGCGGGAGAGCTAGGGGGTCCTACGAGCAGTACTTC CASSQDPLRTSGRARGSYEQYF
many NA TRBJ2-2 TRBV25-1 TGTGCCAGCACAGGGAGGCAGGGGGCCGGGGAGCTGTTTTTT CASTGRQGAGELFF
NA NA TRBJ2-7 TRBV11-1 TGTGCCAGCAGCCCGCATAGCTCCGATTACGAGCAGTACTTC CASSPHSSDYEQYF
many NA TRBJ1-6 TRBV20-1 TGCAGTGCGAGCCGCTCCGCGGCCTATAATTCACCCCTCCACTTT CSASRSAAYNSPLHF
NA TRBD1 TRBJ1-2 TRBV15 TGTGCCACCAGCAGAAGGGGGCGAGAGACCAACTATGGCTACACCTTC CATSRRGRETNYGYTF
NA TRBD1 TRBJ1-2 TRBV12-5 TGTGCTAGTGGTTTCCAGGGGGCGTACTATGGCTACACCTTC CASGFQGAYYGYTF
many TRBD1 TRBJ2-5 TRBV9 TGTGCCAGCAGTCTTCCCTACAGGGGGCATGGGACCCAGTACTTC CASSLPYRGHGTQYF
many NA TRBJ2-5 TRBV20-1 TGCAGTGCTAGTCCAACAGGGATCCAAGAGGCCCAGTACTTC CSASPTGIQEAQYF
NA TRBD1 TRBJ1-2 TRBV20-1 TGCAGTGCCGGACAGGGGTTGGATGGCTACACCTTC CSAGQGLDGYTF
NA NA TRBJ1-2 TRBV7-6 TGTGCCAGCAGCTTAGCCCACCAGGGAGGCTATGGCTACACCTTC CASSLAHQGGYGYTF
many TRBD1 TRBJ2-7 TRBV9 TGTGCCAGCAGCGCCGGGACAGACCACTCCTACGAGCAGTACTTC CASSAGTDHSYEQYF
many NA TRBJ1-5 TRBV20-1 TGCAGTGTCCGCAGGGGTCCTAATCAGCCCCAGCATTTT CSVRRGPNQPQHF
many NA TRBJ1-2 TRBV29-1 TGCAGCGTGGGGGCGCGGGGGATCGACTATGGCTACACCTTC CSVGARGIDYGYTF
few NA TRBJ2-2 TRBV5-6 TGTGCCAGCAGCTTGGGGAAGGTGGACACCGGGGAGCTGTTTTTT CASSLGKVDTGELFF
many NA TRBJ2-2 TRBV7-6 TGTGCCAGCAGCTCACCTATGGGGGCCGGGGAGCTGTTTTTT CASSSPMGAGELFF
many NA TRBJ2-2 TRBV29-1 TGCAGCGTTGTAATTATCACCGGGGAGCTGTTTTTT CSVVIITGELFF
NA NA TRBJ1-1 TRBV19 TGTGCCAGTAGTAGGAGCGGGGTGAACACTGAAGCTTTCTTT CASSRSGVNTEAFF
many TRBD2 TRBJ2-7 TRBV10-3 TGTGCCATCATGAGCGGGAGGACCACCTACGAGCAGTACTTC CAIMSGRTTYEQYF
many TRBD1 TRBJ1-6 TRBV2 TGTGCCAGCACCGGGACAGGGCGAGAAGCCCTCCACTTT CASTGTGREALHF
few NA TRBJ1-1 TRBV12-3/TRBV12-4 TGTGCCATCAGTGGGACTAGCGGGAACACTGAAGCTTTCTTT CAISGTSGNTEAFF
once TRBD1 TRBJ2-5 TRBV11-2 TGTGCCAGCAGCTTCGGGACAGGAGGGGAAGAGACCCAGTACTTC CASSFGTGGEETQYF
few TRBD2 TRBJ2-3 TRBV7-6 TGTGCCAGCAGCTTTCTAGCGGGACTAAACACAGATACGCAGTATTTT CASSFLAGLNTDTQYF
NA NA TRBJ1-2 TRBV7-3 TGTGCCAGCAGCTTAAAGCGGGAAAGGGGCTACACCTTC CASSLKRERGYTF
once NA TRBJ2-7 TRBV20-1 TGCAGTGCTTCTGAGGGAGCGACTTACAATGAGCAGTACTTC CSASEGATYNEQYF